The entry below describes one TCR beta chain. Its antigen is still unknown. This sample stems from a study of blood T cells in healthy people across ages. General study findings and limits: Changes in expanded clonotypes were possibly confounded, as the CMV status of donors was unknown.

The trim removed 5 bases at V and 6 bases at J, leaving 4 bases unmatched. CDR1 PRHDT and CDR2 FYEKMQ come from the germline V gene (reference sequence). The CDR3 totals 12 residues. The second PCR ran about 6 to 12 cycles with a sample-barcoded 5' primer and J-beta primers. TCRdb processed the 5' RACE reads anew with MiXCR; each CDR3 protein has one entry. The sample includes around 800,000 distinct CDR3 sequences, about 53% seen only once; the top ten take around 41%. This clonotype was sampled from an elderly man in good health. This chain joins TRBV13 and TRBJ2-7; 7 bases match TRBD1. Input material: blood. DNA for the CDR3: TGTGCCAGCAGCGAGACAGGGTTCGAGCAGTACTTC. It translates to CASSETGFEQYF.